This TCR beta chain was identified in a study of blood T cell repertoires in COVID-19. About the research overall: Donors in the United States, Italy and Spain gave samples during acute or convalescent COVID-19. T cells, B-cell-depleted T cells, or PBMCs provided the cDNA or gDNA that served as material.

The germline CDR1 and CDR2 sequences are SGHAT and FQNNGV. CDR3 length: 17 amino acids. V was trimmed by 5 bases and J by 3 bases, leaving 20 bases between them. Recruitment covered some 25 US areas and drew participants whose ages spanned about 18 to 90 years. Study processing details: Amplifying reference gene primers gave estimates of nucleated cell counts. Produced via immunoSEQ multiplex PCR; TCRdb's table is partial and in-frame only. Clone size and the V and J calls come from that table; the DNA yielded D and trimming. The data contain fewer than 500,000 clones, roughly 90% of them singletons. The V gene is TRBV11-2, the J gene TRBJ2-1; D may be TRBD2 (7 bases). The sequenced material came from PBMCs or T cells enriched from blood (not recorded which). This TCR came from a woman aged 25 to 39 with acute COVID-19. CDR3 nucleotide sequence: TGTGCCAGCAGCCCAGGGAGGGCCGGGGGCCTCTACAATGAGCAGTTCTTC. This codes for CASSPGRAGGLYNEQFF.